This TCR beta chain was profiled in a study of cytomegalovirus exposure and HLA in healthy donors. About the study: Genotyping showed around four fifths of roughly 390 donors falling in the Caucasian-associated ancestry cluster.

The length of the CDR3 is 15 residues. Looked up from germline, CDR1 is MNHEY and CDR2 is SMNVEV (reference sequence). The V gene lost 3 bases and the J gene lost 1 base, with 12 bases spanning the gap. The PCR made use of 60 Vbeta and 13 Jbeta primers. Original handling: Later, an analysis found 80 million or so unique TCR beta chains, and around 10 million of these were shared. Generated by immunoSEQ multiplex PCR, the TCRdb table keeps only in-frame clones and is missing some. The DNA gave D and trimming, while V, J and clone size come from that table. The table has 85,000 to 100,000 clones, over 60% seen once. Findings and limits, study-wide: DRB1 showed the most TCR associations and HLA-C the fewest in a later analysis, as rates varied by HLA locus. Researchers reported from a later analysis that most CMV-associated TCR beta chains appeared HLA-restricted.

Of note for this clone: Its target is not known.

The TCR originated in a male donor in good health and CMV-seropositive. V and J are TRBV27 and TRBJ1-1; D remains ambiguous. Sequencing was done on a sample of PBMCs. The CDR3 region is CASSFGVGGNTEAFF. The CDR3 coding sequence is TGTGCCAGCAGTTTCGGGGTAGGAGGGAACACTGAAGCTTTCTTT.